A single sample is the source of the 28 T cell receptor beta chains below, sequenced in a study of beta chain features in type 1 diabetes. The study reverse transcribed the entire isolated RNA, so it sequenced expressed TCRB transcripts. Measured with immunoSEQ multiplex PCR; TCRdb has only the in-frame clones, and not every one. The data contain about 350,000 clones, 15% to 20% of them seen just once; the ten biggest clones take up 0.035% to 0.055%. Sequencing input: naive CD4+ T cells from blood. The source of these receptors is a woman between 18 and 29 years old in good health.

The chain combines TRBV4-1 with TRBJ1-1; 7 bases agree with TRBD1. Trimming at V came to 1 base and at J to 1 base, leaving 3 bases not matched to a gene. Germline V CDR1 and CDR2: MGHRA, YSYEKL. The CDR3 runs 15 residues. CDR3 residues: CASSQVRDRNTEAFF. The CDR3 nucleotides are TGCGCCAGCAGCCAAGTCCGGGACAGGAACACTGAAGCTTTCTTT.

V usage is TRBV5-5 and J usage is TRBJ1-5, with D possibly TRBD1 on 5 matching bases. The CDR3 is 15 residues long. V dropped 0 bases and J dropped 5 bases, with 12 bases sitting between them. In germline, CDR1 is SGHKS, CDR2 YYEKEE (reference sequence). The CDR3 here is CASSLDPGLHQPQHF. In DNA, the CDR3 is TGTGCCAGCAGCTTGGATCCAGGGCTTCATCAGCCCCAGCATTTT.

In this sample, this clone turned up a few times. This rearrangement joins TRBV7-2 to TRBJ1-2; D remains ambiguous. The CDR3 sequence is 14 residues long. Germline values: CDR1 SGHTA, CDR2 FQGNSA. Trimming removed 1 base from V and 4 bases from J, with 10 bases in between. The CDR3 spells CASSLEPRGYGYTF. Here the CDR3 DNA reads TGTGCCAGCAGCTTAGAACCTCGGGGCTATGGCTACACCTTC.

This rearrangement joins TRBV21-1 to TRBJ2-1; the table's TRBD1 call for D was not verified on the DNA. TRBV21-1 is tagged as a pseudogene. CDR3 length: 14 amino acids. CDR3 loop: CASSLPHTGVEQFF. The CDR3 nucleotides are TGTGCCAGCAGTCTCCCCCACACAGGCGTTGAGCAGTTCTTC.

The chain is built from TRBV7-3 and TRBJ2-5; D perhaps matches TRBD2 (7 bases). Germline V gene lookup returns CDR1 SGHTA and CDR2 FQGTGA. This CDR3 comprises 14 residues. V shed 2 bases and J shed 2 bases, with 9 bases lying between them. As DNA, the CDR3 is TGTGCCAGCAGCTTAGCGGGGGCTCAAGAGACCCAGTACTTC. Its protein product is CASSLAGAQETQYF. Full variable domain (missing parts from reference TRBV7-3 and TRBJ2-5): GAGVSQTPSNKVTEKGKYVELRCDPISGHTALYWYRQSLGQGPEFLIYFQGTGAADDSGLPNDRFFAVRPEGSVSTLKIQRTERGDSAVYLCASSLAGAQETQYFGPGTRLLVL.

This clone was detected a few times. CDR3 loop: CASSWASGTSEQYF. CDR3 DNA sequence: TGTGCCAGCTCGTGGGCTAGCGGTACTTCCGAGCAGTACTTC. The chain links TRBV9 to TRBJ2-7; 7 bases align to TRBD2. Germline assignment: CDR1 SGDLS and CDR2 YYNGEE. The CDR3 is made up of 14 amino acids. V shed 7 bases, J shed 6 bases, and the junction held 13 bases outside the gene matches. The full variable domain, rest sourced from reference TRBV9 and TRBJ2-7, is DSGVTQTPKHLITATGQRVTLRCSPRSGDLSVYWYQQSLDQGLQFLIQYYNGEERAKGNILERFSAQQFPDLHSELNLSSLELGDSALYFCASSWASGTSEQYFGPGTRLTVT.

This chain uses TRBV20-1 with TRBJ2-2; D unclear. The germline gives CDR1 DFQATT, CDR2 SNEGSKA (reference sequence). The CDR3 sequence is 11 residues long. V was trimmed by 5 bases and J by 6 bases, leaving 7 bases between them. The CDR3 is CSAERAGELFF. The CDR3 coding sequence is TGCAGTGCTGAACGGGCCGGGGAGCTGTTTTTT.

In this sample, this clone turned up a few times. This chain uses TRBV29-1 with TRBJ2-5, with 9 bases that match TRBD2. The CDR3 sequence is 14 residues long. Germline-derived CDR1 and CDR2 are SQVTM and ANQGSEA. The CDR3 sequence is CTIANSGGAETQYF. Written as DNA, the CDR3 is TGCACCATCGCGAATAGCGGGGGAGCGGAGACCCAGTACTTC.

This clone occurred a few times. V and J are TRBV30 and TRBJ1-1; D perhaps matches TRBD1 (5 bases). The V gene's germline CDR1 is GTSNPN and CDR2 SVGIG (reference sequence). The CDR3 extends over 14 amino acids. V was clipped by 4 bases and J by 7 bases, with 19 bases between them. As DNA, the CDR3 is TGTGCCTGGACCCAGGGAATTTGGGTTGGTGAAGCTTTCTTT. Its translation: CAWTQGIWVGEAFF.

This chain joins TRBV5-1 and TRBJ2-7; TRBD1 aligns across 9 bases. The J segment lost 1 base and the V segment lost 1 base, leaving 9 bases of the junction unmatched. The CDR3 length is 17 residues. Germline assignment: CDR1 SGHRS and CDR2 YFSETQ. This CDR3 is CASSLRGAGQGSYEQYF. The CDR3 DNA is TGCGCCAGCAGCTTGAGGGGGGCGGGACAGGGATCCTACGAGCAGTACTTC. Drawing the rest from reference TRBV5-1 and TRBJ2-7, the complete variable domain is KAGVTQTPRYLIKTRGQQVTLSCSPISGHRSVSWYQQTPGQGLQFLFEYFSETQRNKGNFPGRFSGRQFSNSRSEMNVSTLELGDSALYLCASSLRGAGQGSYEQYFGPGTRLTVT.

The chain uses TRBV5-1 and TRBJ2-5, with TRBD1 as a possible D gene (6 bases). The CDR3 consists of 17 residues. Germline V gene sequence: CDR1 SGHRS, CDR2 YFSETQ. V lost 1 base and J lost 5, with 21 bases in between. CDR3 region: CASSLKPPSQGVETQYF. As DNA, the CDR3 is TGCGCCAGCAGCTTGAAGCCGCCCTCACAGGGTGTGGAGACCCAGTACTTC. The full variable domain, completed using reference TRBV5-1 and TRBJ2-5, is KAGVTQTPRYLIKTRGQQVTLSCSPISGHRSVSWYQQTPGQGLQFLFEYFSETQRNKGNFPGRFSGRQFSNSRSEMNVSTLELGDSALYLCASSLKPPSQGVETQYFGPGTRLLVL.

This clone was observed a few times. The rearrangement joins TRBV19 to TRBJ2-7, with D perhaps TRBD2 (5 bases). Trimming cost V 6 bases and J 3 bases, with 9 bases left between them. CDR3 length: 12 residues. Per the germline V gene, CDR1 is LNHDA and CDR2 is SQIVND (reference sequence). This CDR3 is CASRRGNYEQYF. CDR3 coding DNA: TGTGCCAGTAGACGAGGGAACTACGAGCAGTACTTC.

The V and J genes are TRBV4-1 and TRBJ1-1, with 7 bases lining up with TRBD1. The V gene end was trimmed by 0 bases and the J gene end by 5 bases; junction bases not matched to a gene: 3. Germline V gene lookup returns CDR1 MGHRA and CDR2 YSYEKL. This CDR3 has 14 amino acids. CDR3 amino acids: CASSQEGRGTEAFF. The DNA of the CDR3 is TGCGCCAGCAGCCAAGAAGGCAGGGGGACTGAAGCTTTCTTT.

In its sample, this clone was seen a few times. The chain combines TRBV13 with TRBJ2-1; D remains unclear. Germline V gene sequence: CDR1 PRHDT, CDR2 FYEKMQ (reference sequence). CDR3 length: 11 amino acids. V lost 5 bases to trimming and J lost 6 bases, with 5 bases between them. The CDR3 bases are TGTGCCAGCAGCCTGAGCAATGAGCAGTTCTTC. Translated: CASSLSNEQFF. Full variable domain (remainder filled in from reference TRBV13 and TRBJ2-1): AAGVIQSPRHLIKEKRETATLKCYPIPRHDTVYWYQQGPGQDPQFLISFYEKMQSDKGSIPDRFSAQQFSDYHSELNMSSLELGDSALYFCASSLSNEQFFGPGTRLTVL.

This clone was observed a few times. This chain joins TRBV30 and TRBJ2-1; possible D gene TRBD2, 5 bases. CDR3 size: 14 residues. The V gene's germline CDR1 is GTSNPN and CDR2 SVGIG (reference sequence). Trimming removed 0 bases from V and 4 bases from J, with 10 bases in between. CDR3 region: CAWSVRTVYNEQFF. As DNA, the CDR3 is TGTGCCTGGAGTGTCAGGACTGTATACAATGAGCAGTTCTTC.

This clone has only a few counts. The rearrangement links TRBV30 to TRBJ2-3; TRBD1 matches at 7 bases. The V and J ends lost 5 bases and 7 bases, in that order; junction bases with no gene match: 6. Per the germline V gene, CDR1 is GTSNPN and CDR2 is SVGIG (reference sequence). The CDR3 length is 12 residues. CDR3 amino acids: CAWGIQGNTQYF. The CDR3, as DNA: TGTGCCTGGGGGATACAGGGGAATACGCAGTATTTT. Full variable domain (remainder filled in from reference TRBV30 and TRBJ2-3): SQTIHQWPATLVQPVGSPLSLECTVEGTSNPNLYWYRQAAGRGLQLLFYSVGIGQISSEVPQNLSASRPQDRQFILSSKKLLLSDSGFYLCAWGIQGNTQYFGPGTRLTVL.

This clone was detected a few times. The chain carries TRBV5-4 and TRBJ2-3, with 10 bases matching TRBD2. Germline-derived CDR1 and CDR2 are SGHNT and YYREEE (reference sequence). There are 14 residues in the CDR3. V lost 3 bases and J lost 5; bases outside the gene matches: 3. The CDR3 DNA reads TGTGCCAGCAGCTCCGGACTAGCGGTAGATACGCAGTATTTT. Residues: CASSSGLAVDTQYF. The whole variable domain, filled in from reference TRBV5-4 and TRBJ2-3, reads ETGVTQSPTHLIKTRGQQVTLRCSSQSGHNTVSWYQQALGQGPQFIFQYYREEENGRGNFPPRFSGLQFPNYSSELNVNALELDDSALYLCASSSGLAVDTQYFGPGTRLTVL.

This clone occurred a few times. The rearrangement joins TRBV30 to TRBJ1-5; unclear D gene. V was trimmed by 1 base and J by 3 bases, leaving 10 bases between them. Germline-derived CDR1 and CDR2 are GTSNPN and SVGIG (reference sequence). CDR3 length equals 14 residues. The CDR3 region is CAWSGPGPNQPQHF. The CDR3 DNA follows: TGTGCCTGGAGTGGCCCTGGGCCCAATCAGCCCCAGCATTTT.

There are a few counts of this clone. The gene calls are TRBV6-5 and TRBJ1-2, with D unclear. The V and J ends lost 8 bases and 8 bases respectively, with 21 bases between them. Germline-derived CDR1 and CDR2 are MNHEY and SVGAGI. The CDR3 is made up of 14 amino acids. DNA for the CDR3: TGTGCCAGCGGGAAGGGTATTGTTAGCGGGGGCTACACCTTC. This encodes CASGKGIVSGGYTF.

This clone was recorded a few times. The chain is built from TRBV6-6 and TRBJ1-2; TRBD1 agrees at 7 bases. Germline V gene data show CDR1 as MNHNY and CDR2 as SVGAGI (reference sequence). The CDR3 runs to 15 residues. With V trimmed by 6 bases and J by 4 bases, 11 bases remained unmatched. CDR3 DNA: TGTGCCAGCAGCGACAGGGCCCCTCCTCTCTATGGCTACACCTTC. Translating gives CASSDRAPPLYGYTF.

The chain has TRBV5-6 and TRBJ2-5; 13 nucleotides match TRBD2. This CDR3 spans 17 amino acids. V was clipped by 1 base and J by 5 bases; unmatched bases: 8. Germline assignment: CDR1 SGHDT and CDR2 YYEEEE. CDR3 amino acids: CASSLTSGRELWETQYF. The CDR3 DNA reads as TGTGCCAGCAGCTTGACTAGCGGGAGGGAACTATGGGAGACCCAGTACTTC.

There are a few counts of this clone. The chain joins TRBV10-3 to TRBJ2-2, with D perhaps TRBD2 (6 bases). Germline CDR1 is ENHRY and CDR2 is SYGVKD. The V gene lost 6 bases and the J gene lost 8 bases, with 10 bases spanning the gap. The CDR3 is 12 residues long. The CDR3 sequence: CAIRGTPGELFF. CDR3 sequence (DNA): TGTGCCATCAGGGGGACTCCGGGGGAGCTGTTTTTT.

CDR3 residues: CAWARETRADTQYF. As DNA, the CDR3 is TGTGCCTGGGCACGGGAGACACGGGCAGATACGCAGTATTTT. The chain is built from TRBV30 and TRBJ2-3; possibly TRBD2 for D (6 bases). The CDR3 sequence is 14 residues long. Germline V lookup: CDR1 GTSNPN, CDR2 SVGIG (reference sequence). V lost 5 bases and J 4 bases, leaving 16 bases between the germline ends.

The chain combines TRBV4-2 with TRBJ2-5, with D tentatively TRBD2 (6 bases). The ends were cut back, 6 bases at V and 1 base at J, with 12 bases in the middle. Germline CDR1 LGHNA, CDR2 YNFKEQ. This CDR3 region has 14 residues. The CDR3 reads CASSTGTRQETQYF. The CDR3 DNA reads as TGTGCCAGCAGTACTGGGACTCGCCAAGAGACCCAGTACTTC.

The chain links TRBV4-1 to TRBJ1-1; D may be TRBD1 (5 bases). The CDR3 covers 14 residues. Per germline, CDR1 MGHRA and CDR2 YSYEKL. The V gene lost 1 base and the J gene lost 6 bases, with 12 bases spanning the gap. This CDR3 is CASSQVGRAAEAFF. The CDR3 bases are TGCGCCAGCAGCCAAGTCGGCAGGGCGGCTGAAGCTTTCTTT.

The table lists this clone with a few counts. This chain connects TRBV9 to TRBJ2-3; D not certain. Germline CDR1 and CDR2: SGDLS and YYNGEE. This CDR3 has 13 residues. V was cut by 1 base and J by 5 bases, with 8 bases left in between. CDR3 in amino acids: CASSVNQKDTQYF. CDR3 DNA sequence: TGTGCCAGCAGCGTAAACCAGAAAGATACGCAGTATTTT.

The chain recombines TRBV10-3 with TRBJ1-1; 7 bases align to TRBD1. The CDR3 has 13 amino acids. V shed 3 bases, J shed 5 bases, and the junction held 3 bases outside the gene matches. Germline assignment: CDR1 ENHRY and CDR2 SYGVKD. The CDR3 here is CAISDDRDTEAFF. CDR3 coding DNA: TGTGCCATCAGTGACGACAGGGATACTGAAGCTTTCTTT.

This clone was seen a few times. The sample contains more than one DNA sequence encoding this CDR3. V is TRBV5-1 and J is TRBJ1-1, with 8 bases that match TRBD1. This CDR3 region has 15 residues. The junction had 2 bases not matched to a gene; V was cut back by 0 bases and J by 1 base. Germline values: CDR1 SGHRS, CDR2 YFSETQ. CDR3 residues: CASSLVTGANTEAFF. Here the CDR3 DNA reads TGCGCCAGCAGCTTGGTGACAGGGGCGAACACTGAAGCTTTCTTT.